These T cell receptor beta chains were read from a single sample in a study of blood T cell repertoires in COVID-19. The repertoire was sequenced with immunoSEQ multiplex PCR; TCRdb's copy has only in-frame clones and lacks some. The repertoire holds some 81,000 clones, with about 92% as singletons. The sample comprised peripheral blood. The receptor set was obtained from a woman aged 45-59 years in a cohort sampled during active COVID-19. The CDR3 runs from the conserved cysteine through the conserved F or W. The D gene is left open where the match is weak. Clone size is not always given. Where it is, it says once, few, many or a class for expanded clones.

CDR3,DNA,J,D,size,V
CASIQGTNTGELFF,TGCGCCAGCATTCAGGGTACGAACACCGGGGAGCTGTTTTTT,TRBJ2-2,-,-,TRBV5-1
CASSLATGSPYEQYF,TGTGCCAGCAGTTTAGCGACAGGGAGCCCCTACGAGCAGTACTTC,TRBJ2-7,TRBD1,-,TRBV28
CASSVQAGYSGANVLTF,TGCGCCAGCAGTGTACAGGCGGGGTACTCTGGGGCCAACGTCCTGACTTTC,TRBJ2-6,-,-,TRBV10-2
CATSDPRGTSGSSYEQYF,TGTGCCACCAGTGATCCCAGGGGGACTAGCGGGTCCTCCTACGAGCAGTACTTC,TRBJ2-7,TRBD2,-,TRBV24-1
CASSPTSGGYEQYF,TGTGCCAGCTCCCCCACTAGCGGGGGCTACGAGCAGTACTTC,TRBJ2-7,TRBD2,-,TRBV18
CASSQRTGDLVSTDTQYF,TGTGCCAGCAGCCAACGAACGGGGGATCTAGTTAGCACAGATACGCAGTATTTT,TRBJ2-3,-,-,TRBV4-2
CASSLLAPETQYF,TGCGCCAGCAGCCTACTAGCGCCGGAGACCCAGTACTTC,TRBJ2-5,TRBD2,-,TRBV5-1
CSVERGRGQVSGYTF,TGCAGCGTTGAACGCGGGAGAGGTCAGGTGTCTGGCTACACCTTC,TRBJ1-2,-,-,TRBV29-1
CASSFEGSGGVRETQYF,TGTGCCAGCAGCTTCGAGGGGTCGGGAGGTGTTCGGGAGACCCAGTACTTC,TRBJ2-5,TRBD2,-,TRBV7-9
CASSSQGSREQYF,TGTGCCAGCAGTTCTCAGGGCTCCCGGGAGCAGTACTTC,TRBJ2-7,-,-,TRBV28
CASSPGREHYEQYF,TGTGCCAGCAGCCCCGGCCGGGAGCACTACGAGCAGTACTTC,TRBJ2-7,-,once,TRBV11-3
CASRGGQSVHTGELFF,TGTGCCAGCAGGGGGGGACAGTCTGTCCACACCGGGGAGCTGTTTTTT,TRBJ2-2,-,many,TRBV7-3
CASSYGGSSGGYEQYF,TGTGCCAGCAGTTACGGGGGGAGCAGCGGAGGCTACGAGCAGTACTTC,TRBJ2-7,-,-,TRBV6-5
CASSVGRGLDLYNEQFF,TGTGCCAGCAGCGTAGGGAGGGGACTAGACCTCTACAATGAGCAGTTCTTC,TRBJ2-1,TRBD2,-,TRBV9
CASYLPGSLPLFAEKLFF,TGTGCCAGCTACTTACCGGGATCCCTTCCTCTTTTTGCCGAAAAACTGTTTTTT,TRBJ1-4,-,once,TRBV2
CASSASDFVEQYF,TGTGCCAGCAGTGCCTCGGACTTCGTCGAGCAGTACTTC,TRBJ2-7,-,-,TRBV12-3/TRBV12-4
CASSPTGVIYNEQFF,TGCGCCAGCTCCCCGACAGGGGTTATCTACAATGAGCAGTTCTTC,TRBJ2-1,TRBD1,-,TRBV10-1